This TCR beta chain comes out of a study of T cells in Graves' hyperthyroidism and ophthalmopathy. This CDR3 region has 14 residues. The ends lost 6 bases at V and 5 bases at J; junction bases unmatched: 7. Germline CDR1 and CDR2: DFQATT and SNEGSKA (reference sequence). TCR beta CDR3 regions were amplified from RNA. The HTBI primer set served for first-round RT-PCR of the TCR CDR3. Using its own MiXCR run on the multiplex PCR reads, TCRdb lists one record per CDR3 protein. Of more than 550,000 distinct CDR3 sequences listed, 15% to 20% are singletons. Sequencing input: blood. The chain has TRBV20-1 and TRBJ2-3; 11 nucleotides align to TRBD2. This clonotype originated in a man in his fifties with Graves' hyperthyroidism. This chain's CDR3 is CSAGTSGFIDTQYF. The CDR3 nucleotides read TGCAGTGCAGGGACTAGCGGATTCATAGATACGCAGTATTTT.